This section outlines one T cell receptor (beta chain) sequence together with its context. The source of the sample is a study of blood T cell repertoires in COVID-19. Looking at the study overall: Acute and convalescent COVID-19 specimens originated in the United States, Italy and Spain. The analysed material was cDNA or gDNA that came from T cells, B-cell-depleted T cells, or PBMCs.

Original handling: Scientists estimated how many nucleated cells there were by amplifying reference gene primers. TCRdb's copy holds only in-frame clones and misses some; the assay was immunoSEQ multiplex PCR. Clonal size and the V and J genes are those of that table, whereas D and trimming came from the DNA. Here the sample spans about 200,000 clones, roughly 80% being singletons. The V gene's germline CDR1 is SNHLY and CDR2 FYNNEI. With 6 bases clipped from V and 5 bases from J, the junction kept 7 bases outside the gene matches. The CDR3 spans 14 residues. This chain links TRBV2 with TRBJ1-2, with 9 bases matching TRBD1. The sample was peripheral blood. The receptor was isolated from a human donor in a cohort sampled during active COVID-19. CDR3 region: CASRAGTGFYGYTF. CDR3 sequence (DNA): TGTGCCAGCAGGGCCGGGACAGGGTTTTATGGCTACACCTTC.